This TCR beta chain was sequenced for a study of beta chain features in type 1 diabetes. Study-level points and caveats: A potential PCR bias toward shorter templates would be equal in patient and control samples.

V was clipped by 0 bases and J by 2 bases, with 12 bases between them. The CDR3 is made up of 15 amino acids. The V gene's germline CDR1 is GTSNPN and CDR2 SVGIG (reference sequence). The sample holds one count of this clone. Its antigen is unknown. Sequenced material consisted of expressed TCRB transcripts (all of the isolated RNA was reverse transcribed). Profiled with immunoSEQ multiplex PCR; TCRdb holds only in-frame clones, not every one. Found here are 200,000 to 250,000 clones, over 65% of them singletons; the top ten hold almost 0.055%. The receptor comes from a man younger than 40 in good health. The chain couples TRBV30 to TRBJ2-3; perhaps TRBD1 as D (5 bases). The sample comprised naive CD4+ T cells from blood. The CDR3 loop reads CAWSVQGAITDTQYF. The CDR3 DNA follows: TGTGCCTGGAGTGTACAAGGGGCGATCACAGATACGCAGTATTTT.